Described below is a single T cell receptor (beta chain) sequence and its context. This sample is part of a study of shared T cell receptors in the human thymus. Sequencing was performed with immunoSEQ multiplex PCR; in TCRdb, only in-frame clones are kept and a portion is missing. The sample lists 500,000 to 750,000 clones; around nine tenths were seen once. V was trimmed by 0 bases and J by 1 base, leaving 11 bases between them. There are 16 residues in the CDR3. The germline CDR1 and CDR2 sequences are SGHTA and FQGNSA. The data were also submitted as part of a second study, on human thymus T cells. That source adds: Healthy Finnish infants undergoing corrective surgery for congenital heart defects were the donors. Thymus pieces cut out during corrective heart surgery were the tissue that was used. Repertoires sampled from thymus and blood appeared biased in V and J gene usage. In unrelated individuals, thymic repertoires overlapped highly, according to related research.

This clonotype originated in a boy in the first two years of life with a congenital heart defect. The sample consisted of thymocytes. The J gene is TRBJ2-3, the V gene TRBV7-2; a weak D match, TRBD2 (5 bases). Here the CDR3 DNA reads TGTGCCAGCAGCTTAGCGCGGGCAGGAGGCACAGATACGCAGTATTTT. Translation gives CASSLARAGGTDTQYF. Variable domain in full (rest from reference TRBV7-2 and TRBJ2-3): GAGVSQSPSNKVTEKGKDVELRCDPISGHTALYWYRQSLGQGLEFLIYFQGNSAPDKSGLPSDRFSAERTGGSVSTLTIQRTQQEDSAVYLCASSLARAGGTDTQYFGPGTRLTVL.